A selection of T cell receptor beta chains follows, all from one sample in a study of blood T cell repertoires in COVID-19. Clones were sequenced by immunoSEQ multiplex PCR, and TCRdb holds only the in-frame ones, with some missing. The sample includes around 100,000 clones, roughly 87% seen only once; the top ten take around 6.9%. The source material was peripheral blood. These receptors came from a man aged 30 to 45 in a cohort sampled during active COVID-19. CDR3s include the opening cysteine and the closing phenylalanine or tryptophan. The order of the fields is D gene, V gene, clone size, J gene, CDR3 protein, CDR3 DNA. A D gene is named only where the DNA matches it firmly. Size tells how often a clone was seen (once, few, many) or the class of an expanded clone, and some rows leave it out.

D: NA; V: TRBV24-1; size: NA; J: TRBJ1-1; CDR3: CATSDHRTARPAFF; DNA: TGTGCCACCAGTGACCATAGGACAGCCCGGCCCGCTTTCTTT
D: NA; V: TRBV2; size: NA; J: TRBJ2-6; CDR3: CASNLQGHSGANVLTF; DNA: TGTGCCAGCAACCTCCAGGGGCACTCGGGGGCCAACGTCCTGACTTTC
D: NA; V: TRBV10-3; size: NA; J: TRBJ2-2; CDR3: CASSGGNANTGELFF; DNA: TGTGCCTCCTCCGGAGGAAACGCGAACACCGGGGAGCTGTTTTTT
D: NA; V: TRBV18; size: NA; J: TRBJ2-5; CDR3: CASSPRPRTVSRETQYF; DNA: TGTGCCAGCTCACCCCGACCGAGGACAGTTTCGCGAGAGACCCAGTACTTC
D: TRBD1; V: TRBV4-2; size: NA; J: TRBJ2-7; CDR3: CASSQETGDRPYEQYF; DNA: TGTGCCAGCAGCCAAGAGACAGGGGACAGGCCCTACGAGCAGTACTTC
D: NA; V: TRBV18; size: NA; J: TRBJ1-2; CDR3: CASSPAGYDGYTF; DNA: TGTGCCAGCTCACCGGCAGGGTACGATGGCTACACCTTC
D: NA; V: TRBV30; size: NA; J: TRBJ1-3; CDR3: CAWSGALLGNTIYF; DNA: TGTGCCTGGAGTGGGGCTCTCCTTGGAAACACCATATATTTT
D: TRBD1; V: TRBV19; size: NA; J: TRBJ1-5; CDR3: CASCPDRGIKPQHF; DNA: TGTGCCAGTTGCCCGGACAGGGGAATTAAGCCCCAGCATTTT
D: NA; V: TRBV29-1; size: NA; J: TRBJ1-3; CDR3: CSVEGGFTGNTIYF; DNA: TGCAGCGTTGAGGGAGGGTTTACTGGAAACACCATATATTTT
D: TRBD2; V: TRBV29-1; size: NA; J: TRBJ2-1; CDR3: CSVGSGGTNEQFF; DNA: TGCAGCGTTGGAAGCGGGGGGACGAATGAGCAGTTCTTC
D: TRBD2; V: TRBV9; size: NA; J: TRBJ2-1; CDR3: CASSYRGGSYNEQFF; DNA: TGTGCCAGCTCATATAGGGGAGGGTCCTACAATGAGCAGTTCTTC
D: NA; V: TRBV18; size: NA; J: TRBJ2-7; CDR3: CASSPESRTYEQYF; DNA: TGTGCCAGCTCACCAGAGTCCAGGACCTACGAGCAGTACTTC
D: TRBD2; V: TRBV19; size: NA; J: TRBJ2-7; CDR3: CASSITSGGSYEQYF; DNA: TGTGCCAGTAGTATAACTAGCGGGGGCTCCTACGAGCAGTACTTC
D: TRBD1; V: TRBV30; size: NA; J: TRBJ2-7; CDR3: CAWSAGTGGREQYF; DNA: TGTGCCTGGAGCGCCGGGACAGGGGGCCGCGAGCAGTACTTC
D: TRBD1; V: TRBV6-2/TRBV6-3; size: NA; J: TRBJ1-1; CDR3: CASSSVDRANTEAFF; DNA: TGTGCCAGCAGTTCCGTCGACAGGGCGAACACTGAAGCTTTCTTT
D: TRBD1; V: TRBV20-1; size: NA; J: TRBJ1-5; CDR3: CSASPPTGASNQPQHF; DNA: TGCAGTGCTAGTCCTCCAACAGGGGCCAGCAATCAGCCCCAGCATTTT
D: TRBD1; V: TRBV7-7; size: NA; J: TRBJ2-3; CDR3: CASSTGGSPSTDTQYF; DNA: TGTGCCAGCTCGACAGGGGGCTCACCTAGCACAGATACGCAGTATTTT
D: NA; V: TRBV28; size: few; J: TRBJ1-5; CDR3: CASSAYPQGLRGNQPQHF; DNA: TGTGCCAGCAGTGCCTACCCACAGGGTCTTAGGGGCAATCAGCCCCAGCATTTT
D: NA; V: TRBV11-3; size: NA; J: TRBJ2-7; CDR3: CASSFCLRYGTKSYEQYF; DNA: TGTGCCAGCAGCTTCTGCCTTCGGTACGGGACAAAGTCCTACGAGCAGTACTTC
D: TRBD1; V: TRBV7-2; size: once; J: TRBJ1-4; CDR3: CASSLGGQRDEKLFF; DNA: TGTGCCAGCAGCTTAGGGGGACAGCGGGATGAAAAACTGTTTTTT
D: NA; V: TRBV19; size: NA; J: TRBJ2-3; CDR3: CASNPPTGGTQYF; DNA: TGTGCCAGTAACCCTCCAACCGGGGGTACGCAGTATTTT
D: TRBD2; V: TRBV5-1; size: once; J: TRBJ2-7; CDR3: CASSLDFSPRDRGGHYEQYF; DNA: TGCGCCAGCAGCTTGGATTTTAGCCCCCGGGACCGGGGGGGCCACTACGAGCAGTACTTC
D: NA; V: TRBV7-9; size: once; J: TRBJ2-2; CDR3: CASTMGRGTGELFF; DNA: TGTGCCAGCACCATGGGTAGGGGCACCGGGGAGCTGTTTTTT
D: TRBD2; V: TRBV30; size: NA; J: TRBJ2-2; CDR3: CAWSHLAANTGELFF; DNA: TGTGCCTGGAGTCACCTAGCGGCGAACACCGGGGAGCTGTTTTTT
D: NA; V: TRBV12-3/TRBV12-4; size: NA; J: TRBJ2-1; CDR3: CASSSGQLTEQFF; DNA: TGTGCCAGCAGCTCCGGACAGTTAACTGAGCAGTTCTTC
D: NA; V: TRBV9; size: NA; J: TRBJ2-1; CDR3: CASSVSRVNGEQFF; DNA: TGTGCCAGCAGCGTGTCCAGGGTAAACGGTGAGCAGTTCTTC
D: TRBD1; V: TRBV7-2; size: few; J: TRBJ1-5; CDR3: CASSLGQGLAQHF; DNA: TGTGCCAGCAGCTTAGGACAGGGCTTAGCCCAGCATTTT
D: NA; V: TRBV14; size: once; J: TRBJ2-1; CDR3: CASSPTTPYEQFF; DNA: TGTGCCAGCAGCCCGACAACTCCGTATGAGCAGTTCTTC
D: TRBD2; V: TRBV5-1; size: NA; J: TRBJ2-1; CDR3: CASSLPGTSGGGNEQFF; DNA: TGCGCCAGCAGCTTACCCGGGACTAGCGGGGGGGGAAATGAGCAGTTCTTC
D: NA; V: TRBV28; size: NA; J: TRBJ1-2; CDR3: CASAQNYGYTF; DNA: TGTGCCAGCGCACAGAACTATGGCTACACCTTC
D: NA; V: TRBV18; size: NA; J: TRBJ1-5; CDR3: CASSSQGPGSFQPQHF; DNA: TGTGCCAGCTCATCGCAGGGTCCGGGTAGTTTTCAGCCCCAGCATTTT
D: TRBD1; V: TRBV24-1; size: few; J: TRBJ2-1; CDR3: CATSDLGQGYTEQFF; DNA: TGTGCCACCAGTGACCTCGGACAGGGGTACACTGAGCAGTTCTTC
D: TRBD1; V: TRBV11-2; size: NA; J: TRBJ2-7; CDR3: CASSPNPGTGVHEQYF; DNA: TGTGCCAGCAGCCCTAATCCCGGGACAGGAGTGCACGAGCAGTACTTC
D: NA; V: TRBV5-8; size: once; J: TRBJ2-2; CDR3: CASSLGGTGELFF; DNA: TGTGCCAGCAGCTTGGGCGGCACCGGGGAGCTGTTTTTT
D: NA; V: TRBV11-2; size: NA; J: TRBJ1-1; CDR3: CASSLGAVANTEAFF; DNA: TGTGCCAGCAGCTTAGGCGCCGTCGCGAACACTGAAGCTTTCTTT
D: NA; V: TRBV27; size: NA; J: TRBJ1-2; CDR3: CASSLKRGYGYTF; DNA: TGTGCCAGCAGTTTAAAAAGAGGATATGGCTACACCTTC
D: NA; V: TRBV19; size: few; J: TRBJ1-2; CDR3: CASSIGGTDYGYTF; DNA: TGTGCCAGTAGTATAGGCGGGACCGACTATGGCTACACCTTC
D: TRBD2; V: TRBV11-2; size: NA; J: TRBJ2-1; CDR3: CASSSRLAGVLNEQFF; DNA: TGTGCCAGCAGCTCCCGACTAGCGGGGGTGCTCAATGAGCAGTTCTTC
D: NA; V: TRBV25-1; size: NA; J: TRBJ1-6; CDR3: CASKSSSRGYNSPLHF; DNA: TGTGCCAGCAAATCGTCTAGCAGGGGCTATAATTCACCCCTCCACTTT
D: NA; V: TRBV25-1; size: NA; J: TRBJ1-2; CDR3: CASSEFGGLGGYTF; DNA: TGTGCCAGCAGTGAATTCGGGGGTTTGGGAGGCTACACCTTC
D: NA; V: TRBV9; size: NA; J: TRBJ2-7; CDR3: CASSRSLSSYEQYF; DNA: TGTGCCAGCAGCCGGTCCCTAAGCTCCTACGAGCAGTACTTC
D: NA; V: TRBV7-2; size: NA; J: TRBJ2-1; CDR3: CASSSYGGVNEQFF; DNA: TGTGCCAGCAGCTCCTATGGAGGAGTCAATGAGCAGTTCTTC